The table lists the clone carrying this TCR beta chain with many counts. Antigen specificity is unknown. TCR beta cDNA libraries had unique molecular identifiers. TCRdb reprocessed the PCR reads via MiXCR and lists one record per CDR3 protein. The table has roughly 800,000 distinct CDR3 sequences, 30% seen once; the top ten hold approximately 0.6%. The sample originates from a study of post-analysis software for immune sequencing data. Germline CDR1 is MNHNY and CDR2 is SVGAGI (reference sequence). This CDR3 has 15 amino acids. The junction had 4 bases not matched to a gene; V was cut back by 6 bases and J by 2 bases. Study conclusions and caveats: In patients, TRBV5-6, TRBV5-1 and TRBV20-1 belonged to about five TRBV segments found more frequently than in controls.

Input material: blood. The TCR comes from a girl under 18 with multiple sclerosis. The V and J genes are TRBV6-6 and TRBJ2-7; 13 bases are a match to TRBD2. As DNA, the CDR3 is TGTGCCAGCAGCCTGACTAGCGGGGGGACCTACGAGCAGTACTTC. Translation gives CASSLTSGGTYEQYF.